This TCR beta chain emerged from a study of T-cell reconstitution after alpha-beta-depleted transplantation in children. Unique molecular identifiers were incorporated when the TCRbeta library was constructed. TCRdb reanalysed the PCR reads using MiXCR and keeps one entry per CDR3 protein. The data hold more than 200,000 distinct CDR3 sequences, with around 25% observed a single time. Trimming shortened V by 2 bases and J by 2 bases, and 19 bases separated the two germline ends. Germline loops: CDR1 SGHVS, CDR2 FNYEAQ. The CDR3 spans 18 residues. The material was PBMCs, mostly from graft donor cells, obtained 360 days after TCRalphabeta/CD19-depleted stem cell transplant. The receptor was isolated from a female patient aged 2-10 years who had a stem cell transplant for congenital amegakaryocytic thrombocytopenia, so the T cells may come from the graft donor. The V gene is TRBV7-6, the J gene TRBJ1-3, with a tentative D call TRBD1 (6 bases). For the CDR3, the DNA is TGTGCCAGCAGCTTACTCTCAGGGGTGGGGGTCACTGGAAACACCATATATTTT. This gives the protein CASSLLSGVGVTGNTIYF. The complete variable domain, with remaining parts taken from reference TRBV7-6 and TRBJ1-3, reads GAGVSQSPRYKVTKRGQDVALRCDPISGHVSLYWYRQALGQGPEFLTYFNYEAQQDKSGLPNDRFSAERPEGSISTLTIQRTEQRDSAMYRCASSLLSGVGVTGNTIYFGEGSWLTVV.